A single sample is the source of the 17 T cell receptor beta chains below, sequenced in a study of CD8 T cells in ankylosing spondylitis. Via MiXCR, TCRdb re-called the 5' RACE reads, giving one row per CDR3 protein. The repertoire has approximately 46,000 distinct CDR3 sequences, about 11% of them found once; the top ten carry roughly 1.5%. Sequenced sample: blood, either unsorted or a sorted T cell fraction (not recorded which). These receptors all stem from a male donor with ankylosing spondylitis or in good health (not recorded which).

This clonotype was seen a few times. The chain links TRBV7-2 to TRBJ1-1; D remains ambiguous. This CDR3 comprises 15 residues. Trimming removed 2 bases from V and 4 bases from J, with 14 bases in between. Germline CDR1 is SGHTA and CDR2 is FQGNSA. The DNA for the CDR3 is TGTGCCAGCAGCTTAACGTCCTCCGGCGGCACTGAAGCTTTCTTT. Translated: CASSLTSSGGTEAFF.

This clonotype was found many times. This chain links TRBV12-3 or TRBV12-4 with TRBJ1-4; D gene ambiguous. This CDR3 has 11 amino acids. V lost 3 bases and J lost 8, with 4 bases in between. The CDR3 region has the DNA TGTGCCAGCAGTTTCAGAGAAAAACTGTTTTTT. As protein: CASSFREKLFF.

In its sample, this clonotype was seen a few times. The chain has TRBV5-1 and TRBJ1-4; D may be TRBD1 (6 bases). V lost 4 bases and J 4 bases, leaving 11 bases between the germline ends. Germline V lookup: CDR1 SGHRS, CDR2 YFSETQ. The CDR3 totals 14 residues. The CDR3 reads CASSRGRDNEKLFF. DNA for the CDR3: TGCGCCAGCAGCCGGGGGCGCGATAATGAAAAACTGTTTTTT.

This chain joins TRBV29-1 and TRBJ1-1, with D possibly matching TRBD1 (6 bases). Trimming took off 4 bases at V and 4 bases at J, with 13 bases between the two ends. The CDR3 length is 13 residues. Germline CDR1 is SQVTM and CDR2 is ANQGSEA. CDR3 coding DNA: TGCAGCGTTGCAGGGGACGGGTTCACTGAAGCTTTCTTT. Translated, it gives CSVAGDGFTEAFF.

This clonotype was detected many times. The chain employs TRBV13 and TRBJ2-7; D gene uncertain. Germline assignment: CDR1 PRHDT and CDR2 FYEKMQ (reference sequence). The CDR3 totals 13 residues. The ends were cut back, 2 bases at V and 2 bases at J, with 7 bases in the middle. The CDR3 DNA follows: TGTGCCAGCAGCTTATACGGGCCCTACGAGCAGTACTTC. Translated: CASSLYGPYEQYF.

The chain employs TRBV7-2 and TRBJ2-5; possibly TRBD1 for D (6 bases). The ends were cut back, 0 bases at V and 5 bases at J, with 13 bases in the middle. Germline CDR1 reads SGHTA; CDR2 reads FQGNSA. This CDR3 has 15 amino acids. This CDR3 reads CASSLAGAVGETQYF. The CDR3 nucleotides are TGTGCCAGCAGCTTAGCGGGGGCCGTGGGGGAGACCCAGTACTTC.

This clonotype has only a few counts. The CDR3 loop is CASSLAEYQETQYF. CDR3 DNA sequence: TGTGCCAGCAGCTTAGCAGAGTACCAAGAGACCCAGTACTTC. The chain combines TRBV7-6 with TRBJ2-5, with D uncertain. The germline gives CDR1 SGHVS, CDR2 FNYEAQ. The CDR3 runs to 14 residues. V gave up 0 bases and J gave up 0 bases, with 5 bases separating them.

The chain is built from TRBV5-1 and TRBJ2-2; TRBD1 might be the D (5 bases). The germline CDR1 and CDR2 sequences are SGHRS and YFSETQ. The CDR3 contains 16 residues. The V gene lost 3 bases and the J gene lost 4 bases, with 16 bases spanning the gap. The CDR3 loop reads CASSYDVGAATGELFF. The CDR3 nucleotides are TGCGCCAGCAGCTACGACGTAGGGGCGGCCACCGGGGAGCTGTTTTTT.

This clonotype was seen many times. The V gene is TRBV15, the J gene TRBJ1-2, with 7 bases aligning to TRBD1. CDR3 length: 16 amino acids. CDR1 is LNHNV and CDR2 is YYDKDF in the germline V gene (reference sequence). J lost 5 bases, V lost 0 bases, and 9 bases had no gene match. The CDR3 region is CATSRDRDSLIYGYTF. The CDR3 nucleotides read TGTGCCACCAGCAGAGATCGGGACAGTCTGATTTATGGCTACACCTTC.

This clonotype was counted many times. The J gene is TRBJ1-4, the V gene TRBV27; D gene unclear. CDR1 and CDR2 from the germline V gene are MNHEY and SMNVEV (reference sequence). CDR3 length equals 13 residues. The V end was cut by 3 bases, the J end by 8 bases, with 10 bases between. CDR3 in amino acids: CASSFSLKEKLFF. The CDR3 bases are TGTGCCAGCAGTTTTTCACTTAAGGAAAAACTGTTTTTT.

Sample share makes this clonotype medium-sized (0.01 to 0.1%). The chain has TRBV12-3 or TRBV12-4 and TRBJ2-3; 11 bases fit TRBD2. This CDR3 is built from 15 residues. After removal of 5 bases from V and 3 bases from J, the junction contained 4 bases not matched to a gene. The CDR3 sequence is CASSATSGGTDTQYF. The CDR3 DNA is TGTGCCAGCAGTGCTACTAGCGGGGGAACAGATACGCAGTATTTT.

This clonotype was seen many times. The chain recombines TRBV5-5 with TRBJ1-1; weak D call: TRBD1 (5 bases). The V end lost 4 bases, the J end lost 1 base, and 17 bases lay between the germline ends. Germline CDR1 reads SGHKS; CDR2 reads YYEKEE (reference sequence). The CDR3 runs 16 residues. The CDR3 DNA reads TGTGCCAGCAGCGGGGCGGTCGGGTTCAGGAACACTGAAGCTTTCTTT. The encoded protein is CASSGAVGFRNTEAFF.

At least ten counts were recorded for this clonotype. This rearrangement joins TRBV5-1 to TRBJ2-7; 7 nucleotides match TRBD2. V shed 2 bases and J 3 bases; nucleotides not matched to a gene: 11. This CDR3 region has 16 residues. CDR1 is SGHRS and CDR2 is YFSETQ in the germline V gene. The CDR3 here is CASSFWGGEGGYEQYF. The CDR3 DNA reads TGCGCCAGCAGCTTTTGGGGGGGTGAGGGCGGCTACGAGCAGTACTTC.

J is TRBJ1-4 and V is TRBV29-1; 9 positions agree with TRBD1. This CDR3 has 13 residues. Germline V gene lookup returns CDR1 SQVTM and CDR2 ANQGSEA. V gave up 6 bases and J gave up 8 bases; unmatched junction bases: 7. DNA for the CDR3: TGCAGCGTAGAGGACAGGGGATACGAAAAACTGTTTTTT. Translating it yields CSVEDRGYEKLFF.

The CDR3 bases are TGTGCCAGCAGCTTAGCTCGTCAAGAGACCCAGTACTTC. It yields the protein CASSLARQETQYF. This chain joins TRBV7-2 and TRBJ2-5; no clear D. The CDR3 runs 13 residues. Trimming cost V 0 bases and J 2 bases, with 4 bases left between them. CDR1 is SGHTA and CDR2 is FQGNSA in the germline V gene. The full variable domain, its missing parts supplied by reference TRBV7-2 and TRBJ2-5, is GAGVSQSPSNKVTEKGKDVELRCDPISGHTALYWYRQSLGQGLEFLIYFQGNSAPDKSGLPSDRFSAERTGGSVSTLTIQRTQQEDSAVYLCASSLARQETQYFGPGTRLLVL.

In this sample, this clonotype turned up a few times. CDR3 sequence: CSASGAGSYEQYF. The DNA for the CDR3 is TGCAGTGCCTCGGGGGCGGGGAGCTACGAGCAGTACTTC. The chain carries TRBV20-1 and TRBJ2-7; the D call may be TRBD1 or TRBD2 (6 bases each). Germline CDR1 is DFQATT and CDR2 is SNEGSKA (reference sequence). The CDR3 runs 13 residues. Trimming took off 6 bases at V and 3 bases at J, with 15 bases between the two ends.

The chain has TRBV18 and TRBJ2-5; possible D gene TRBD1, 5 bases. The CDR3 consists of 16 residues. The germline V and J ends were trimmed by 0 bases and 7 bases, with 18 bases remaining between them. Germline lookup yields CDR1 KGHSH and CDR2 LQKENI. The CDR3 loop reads CASSPPVLRTTATQYF. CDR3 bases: TGTGCCAGCTCACCACCGGTTCTACGGACAACTGCGACCCAGTACTTC. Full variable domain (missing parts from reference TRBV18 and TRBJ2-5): NAGVMQNPRHLVRRRGQEARLRCSPMKGHSHVYWYRQLPEEGLKFMVYLQKENIIDESGMPKERFSAEFPKEGPSILRIQQVVRGDSAAYFCASSPPVLRTTATQYFGPGTRLLVL.